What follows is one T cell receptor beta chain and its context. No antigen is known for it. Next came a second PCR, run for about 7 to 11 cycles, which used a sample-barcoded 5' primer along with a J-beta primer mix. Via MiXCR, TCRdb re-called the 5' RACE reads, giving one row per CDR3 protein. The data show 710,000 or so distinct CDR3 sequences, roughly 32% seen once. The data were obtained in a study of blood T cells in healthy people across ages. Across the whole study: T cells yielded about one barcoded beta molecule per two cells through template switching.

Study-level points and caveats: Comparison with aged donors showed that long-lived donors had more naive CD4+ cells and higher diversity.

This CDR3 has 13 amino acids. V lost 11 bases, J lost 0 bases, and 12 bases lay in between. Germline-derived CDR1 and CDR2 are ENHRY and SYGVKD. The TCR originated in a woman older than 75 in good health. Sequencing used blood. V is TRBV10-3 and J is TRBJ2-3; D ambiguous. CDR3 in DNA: TGTGCCGTCCTACGGGCTAGCACAGATACGCAGTATTTT. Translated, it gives CAVLRASTDTQYF.